The clone carrying this T cell receptor beta chain has more than one count but fewer than ten. Its target is unknown. The data originate from a study of T-cell reconstitution after alpha-beta-depleted transplantation in children. The CDR3 runs to 13 residues. Germline V gene sequence: CDR1 DFQATT, CDR2 SNEGSKA (reference sequence). With 2 bases removed from V and 4 bases from J, the gap between germline ends came to 11 bases. It was with unique molecular identifiers that the TCRbeta library was prepared. TCRdb recomputed calls from the PCR reads with MiXCR, one row per CDR3 protein. Here the sample spans 98,000 or so distinct CDR3 sequences, under 25% being singletons. Study conclusions and caveats: Some patients showed high day-60 TCRbeta diversity, which derived from surviving recipient T cells and thymic progenitors. Where alpha-beta T cells came from about two months after transplant was reportedly several hundred expanded graft clones. Counts and diversity of T cells one year after transplant came mostly from newly produced T cells.

This sequence was found in a boy younger than 10 with acute lymphoblastic leukemia, due to receive a stem cell transplant. The sample was PBMCs, taken before TCRalphabeta/CD19-depleted stem cell transplant. This chain connects TRBV20-1 to TRBJ1-2; D is possibly TRBD1 (5 bases). The CDR3 region is CSARPTGTYGYTF. The CDR3 DNA sequence: TGCAGTGCTAGACCCACGGGGACCTATGGCTACACCTTC.